The 15 T cell receptor beta chains reported below all come from one sample, sequenced in a study of blood T cell repertoires in COVID-19 (dated by TCRdb to 2018 to 2020). Library preparation used the immunoSEQ multiplex PCR assay. The source is immuneACCESS, and TCRdb retained only in-frame sequences with V and J called. Part of the clones is not carried over; for the studies checked, unresolved V genes explain less than half of this, and the remainder is unexplained. The sample yields 63,000 or so clones; around 82% were counted once. Of the sample, about 15% falls within the top ten clones. The sequencing input was peripheral blood. The receptor set was obtained from an elderly man with active COVID-19.

Only a few counts were recorded for this clone. DNA of the CDR3: TGTGCCAGCAGCTTAGCGAACAGGGGCGCATCCTATAATTCACCCCTCCACTTT. This translates into CASSLANRGASYNSPLHF. The rearrangement uses TRBV7-2 and TRBJ1-6; 7 nucleotides align to TRBD1. The CDR3 spans 18 residues. CDR1 and CDR2 (germline): SGHTA, FQGNSA. Trimming removed 0 bases from V and 1 base from J; junction bases left unmatched: 6.

The rearrangement uses TRBV28 and TRBJ2-1, with 10 bases fitting TRBD2. V gave up 8 bases and J gave up 5 bases; unmatched junction bases: 3. Germline CDR1 is MDHEN and CDR2 is SYDVKM. The CDR3 extends over 13 amino acids. CDR3 in amino acids: CASRLAGDNEQFF. CDR3 in DNA: TGTGCCAGCCGGCTAGCGGGGGACAATGAGCAGTTCTTC.

The V gene is TRBV19, the J gene TRBJ2-3, with 7 positions matching TRBD2. J was trimmed by 3 bases and V by 3 bases; bases with no gene match: 6. Per germline, CDR1 LNHDA and CDR2 SQIVND (reference sequence). This CDR3 has 15 amino acids. In DNA, the CDR3 is TGTGCCAGTAGTATTGGCCTAGCGGAAACAGATACGCAGTATTTT. It specifies CASSIGLAETDTQYF.

This chain uses TRBV5-6 with TRBJ2-3; 15 bases are shared with TRBD2. The junction had 10 bases not matched to a gene; V was cut back by 4 bases and J by 4 bases. Germline loops: CDR1 SGHDT, CDR2 YYEEEE. The CDR3 covers 18 residues. The CDR3 sequence is CASSAGLAGGLGADTQYF. The CDR3 DNA is TGTGCCAGCAGCGCGGGACTAGCGGGGGGTCTGGGCGCAGATACGCAGTATTTT.

Note on this clone: Its ends do not fully match the called genes, so a read error is possible. This CDR3 is also generated by other DNA sequences in the sample. This chain links TRBV7-7 with TRBJ2-3; 8 nucleotides line up with TRBD2. Germline lookup yields CDR1 SSHAT and CDR2 FNYEAQ (reference sequence). The CDR3 is 14 amino acids. CDR3 loop: CASSLTGGTDTQYF. The CDR3 nucleotides are TGTGCTAGCAGCCTAACGGGAGGGACAGATACGCAGTATTTT.

The chain carries TRBV7-2 and TRBJ2-3, with no clear D. V shed 6 bases and J shed 2 bases, with 9 bases lying between them. Germline V CDR1 and CDR2: SGHTA, FQGNSA. The CDR3 contains 13 residues. The CDR3 reads CASSLANTDTQYF. For the CDR3, the DNA is TGTGCCAGCAGTCTGGCAAACACAGATACGCAGTATTTT.

This chain uses TRBV2 with TRBJ2-7; D is ambiguous. Per germline, CDR1 SNHLY and CDR2 FYNNEI. This CDR3 is built from 14 residues. Trimming took off 3 bases at V and 2 bases at J, with 11 bases between the two ends. CDR3 amino acids: CASSETYIAYEQYF. In DNA form, the CDR3 reads TGTGCCAGCAGTGAGACTTACATAGCCTACGAGCAGTACTTC.

V usage is TRBV7-2 and J usage is TRBJ2-1; D unclear. Germline-derived CDR1 and CDR2 are SGHTA and FQGNSA. V shed 6 bases and J shed 0 bases, with 12 bases lying between them. This CDR3 spans 15 amino acids. The CDR3 DNA follows: TGTGCCAGCAGTCGTGACTGGAGCTCCTACAATGAGCAGTTCTTC. This encodes CASSRDWSSYNEQFF. Supplemented by reference TRBV7-2 and TRBJ2-1, the full variable domain reads GAGVSQSPSNKVTEKGKDVELRCDPISGHTALYWYRQSLGQGLEFLIYFQGNSAPDKSGLPSDRFSAERTGGSVSTLTIQRTQQEDSAVYLCASSRDWSSYNEQFFGPGTRLTVL.

A note on this clone: Other DNA sequences in this sample translate to the same CDR3. Here the CDR3 DNA reads TGCGCCAGCAGCCATCCAGGGGGGAAATCGAACACTGAAGCTTTCTTT. It translates to CASSHPGGKSNTEAFF. The chain uses TRBV4-1 and TRBJ1-1, with 7 bases matching TRBD1. This CDR3 contains 16 residues. The germline gives CDR1 MGHRA, CDR2 YSYEKL. Trimming removed 3 bases from V and 1 base from J; junction bases left unmatched: 8.

The chain links TRBV20-1 to TRBJ2-7, with 7 bases that match TRBD2. The CDR3 runs to 15 residues. With V trimmed by 3 bases and J by 1 base, 9 bases remained unmatched. Germline CDR1 reads DFQATT; CDR2 reads SNEGSKA (reference sequence). The CDR3 coding sequence is TGCAGTGCTAGTGGCGGCGCGGGGGTATCCTACGAGCAGTACTTC. This sequence encodes CSASGGAGVSYEQYF.

The chain recombines TRBV9 with TRBJ1-5; D unresolved. Germline V lookup: CDR1 SGDLS, CDR2 YYNGEE. V was pared by 4 bases and J by 1 base, with 9 bases between. This CDR3 is built from 14 residues. The CDR3 nucleotides read TGTGCCAGCAGCCTGGGCGGGAGCAATCAGCCCCAGCATTTT. Its protein product is CASSLGGSNQPQHF. Together with reference TRBV9 and TRBJ1-5, the CDR3 gives the full variable domain: DSGVTQTPKHLITATGQRVTLRCSPRSGDLSVYWYQQSLDQGLQFLIQYYNGEERAKGNILERFSAQQFPDLHSELNLSSLELGDSALYFCASSLGGSNQPQHFGDGTRLSIL.

The chain uses TRBV2 and TRBJ2-3; 9 nucleotides match TRBD1. Trimming at V came to 5 bases and at J to 6 bases, leaving 9 bases not matched to a gene. The germline V gene encodes CDR1 SNHLY and CDR2 FYNNEI. The CDR3 runs to 15 residues. The CDR3 DNA reads as TGTGCCAGCAGTTCGGACAGGGGAGCAGGGGATACGCAGTATTTT. It encodes CASSSDRGAGDTQYF.

The V gene is TRBV7-9, the J gene TRBJ1-5, with TRBD1 matching over 8 bases. CDR1 and CDR2 from the germline V gene are SEHNR and FQNEAQ (reference sequence). The CDR3 has 13 amino acids. After removal of 7 bases from V and 6 bases from J, the junction contained 5 bases not matched to a gene. CDR3 DNA: TGTGCCAGCACCCGGACAGGGTCTCAGCCCCAGCATTTT. This encodes CASTRTGSQPQHF.

This clone was picked up a small number of times. V is TRBV7-9 and J is TRBJ2-7; D is possibly TRBD2 (5 bases). With 5 bases removed from V and 3 bases from J, the gap between germline ends came to 11 bases. The CDR3 is made up of 13 amino acids. Per the germline V gene, CDR1 is SEHNR and CDR2 is FQNEAQ (reference sequence). The CDR3 DNA is TGTGCCAGCAGCATCGCCCGGGACTACGAGCAGTACTTC. Its protein product is CASSIARDYEQYF. The entire variable domain, with the rest obtained from reference TRBV7-9 and TRBJ2-7, is as follows: DTGVSQNPRHKITKRGQNVTFRCDPISEHNRLYWYRQTLGQGPEFLTYFQNEAQLEKSRLLSDRFSAERPKGSFSTLEIQRTEQGDSAMYLCASSIARDYEQYFGPGTRLTVT.

This clone has just a few counts. The rearrangement joins TRBV7-9 to TRBJ1-2, with D maybe TRBD1 (5 bases). CDR1 and CDR2 from the germline V gene are SEHNR and FQNEAQ (reference sequence). This CDR3 has 15 amino acids. Trimming cost V 2 bases and J 8 bases, with 18 bases left between them. The CDR3 DNA is TGTGCCAGCAGCTTACATCTTGCAGGGCTCACCGGCTACACCTTC. This codes for CASSLHLAGLTGYTF.